This T cell receptor beta chain originates from a study of response to subunit inactivated influenza vaccine. The CDR3 covers 13 residues. Trimming took 3 bases from V and 5 from J, leaving 8 bases between them. The germline V gene has CDR1 SGHTA and CDR2 FQGNSA. TCRdb recomputed calls from the RT-PCR reads with MiXCR, one row per CDR3 protein. The sample consists of about 500,000 distinct CDR3 sequences, around 7.7% of them appearing once. Notes on this clonotype: No antigen is known for it.

Study observations and caveats: Authors suggested seasonal influenza vaccinations each recruit few new T cells.

This sample comprised PBMCs from blood, obtained about 24 months after vaccination. This clonotype originated in a man in his fifties or sixties who received an inactivated influenza vaccine. The V gene is TRBV7-2, the J gene TRBJ2-1; D ambiguous. CDR3 DNA sequence: TGTACCAGCAGCTTTGACGCGAACAATGAGCAGTTCTTC. It is translated as CTSSFDANNEQFF. Full variable domain (outside the CDR3, taken from reference TRBV7-2 and TRBJ2-1): GAGVSQSPSNKVTEKGKDVELRCDPISGHTALYWYRQSLGQGLEFLIYFQGNSAPDKSGLPSDRFSAERTGGSVSTLTIQRTQQEDSAVYLCTSSFDANNEQFFGPGTRLTVL.